The clone carrying this T cell receptor (beta chain) occurred many times. Its matching antigen is unknown. The sample belongs to a study of T-cell reconstitution after alpha-beta-depleted transplantation in children. Unique molecular identifiers were incorporated into the prepared TCRbeta library. TCRdb used MiXCR to reprocess the PCR reads, holding one entry per CDR3 protein. This table has roughly 6,000 distinct CDR3 sequences, about 16% appearing once. General study findings and limits: T-cell counts and diversity at one year post-transplant came mainly from newly produced T cells.

The germline gives CDR1 SQVTM, CDR2 ANQGSEA. This CDR3 comprises 12 residues. With V trimmed by 7 bases and J by 5 bases, 7 bases remained unmatched. The chain uses TRBV29-1 and TRBJ2-5, with TRBD1 identical over 7 bases. The sample consisted of PBMCs, mostly from graft donor cells, taken 180 days after TCRalphabeta/CD19-depleted stem cell transplant. This TCR was sampled from a patient aged 2-10 years who had a stem cell transplant for inherited bone marrow failure, so the T cells may come from the graft donor. CDR3 loop: CSGRQGSETQYF. CDR3 nucleotide sequence: TGCAGCGGCAGACAGGGCTCGGAGACCCAGTACTTC.